The clone carrying this T cell receptor (beta chain) came up once. The CDR3 is 13 residues long. Trimming left V 0 bases short and J 6 bases short, with 7 bases between. Germline V gives CDR1 PRHDT, CDR2 FYEKMQ (reference sequence). Sequenced by immunoSEQ multiplex PCR; TCRdb stores in-frame clones only, minus some. The sample consists of 200,000 to 250,000 clones, around 84% of them appearing once. These data come from a study of blood T cell repertoires in COVID-19. At the level of the study: Nucleic acid was either cDNA or gDNA, and it came from T cells, B-cell-depleted T cells, or PBMCs.

Sequencing input: peripheral blood. The rearrangement joins TRBV13 to TRBJ2-3; D gene ambiguous. This clonotype was sampled from a man in his forties or fifties who had recovered from COVID-19. The CDR3 protein is CASSLGLRDTQYF. Here the CDR3 DNA reads TGTGCCAGCAGCTTAGGACTCCGGGATACGCAGTATTTT.